This T cell receptor (beta chain) was sequenced during a study of CXCR3-negative and CXCR3-positive naive CD8 T cells (dated by TCRdb to the late 2010s). As for the study more broadly: Approximately 140 million TRB reads were obtained in total, roughly 1.5 +/- 0.3 million reads per library. Data from ten to twelve donors, pooled across two independent experiments, went into the diversity and physicochemical repertoire analyses. For the TRBV-TRBJ cluster analysis, the naive subsets came from about five donors, while the memory cells came from 3 donors. What the research found in general, with its limitations: Both naive subsets had comparably high repertoire diversity, while memory CD8+ T cells had much lower repertoire diversity. TRBV-TRBJ usage was similar between naive CXCR3-negative and CXCR3-positive cells from the same donor, while memory cells showed distinct patterns. Because surface CD5, which is linked to self-reactivity in mice, was comparable between the naive subsets, TCR interaction strength was also inferred from the physicochemical properties of TRB CDR3s. CXCR3 expression partially decreased after cryopreservation, so most assays used freshly isolated PBMCs.

As encoded in the germline V gene (reference sequence), CDR1 is MNHEY while CDR2 is SMNVEV. The CDR3 starts with the cysteine, ends with the phenylalanine, and has 14 residues. Only the protein is available. Each CD8+ T cell subset was flow-sorted in triplicate, and 300,000 or so cells per subset were placed directly into RLT lysis buffer. Peripheral blood mononuclear cells were isolated from buffy coats by standard density gradient centrifugation. An RNeasy Mini Kit was used to extract total RNA from the sorted cells. Comments on this clonotype: This clone's antigen is unknown.

TCRdb names NextSeq 550 as the instrument used. The Human TCR Profiling Kit (MiLaboratory) was used to prepare UMI-labeled 5' RACE TRB cDNA libraries. cDNA synthesis used the entire amount of extracted RNA, and PCR amplification then used the entire amount of cDNA produced. Libraries were prepared in parallel with an identical number of PCR cycles. The paper's processing steps were these. With a minimum of two reads required per UMI, MIGEC and MiXCR pulled out about 49,000 +/- 11,000 unique UMI-labeled TRB cDNA molecules from each library. An average of approximately 40,000 +/- 10,000 functional in-frame TRB CDR3 nucleotide clonotypes without stop codons was found per library. After each sample was downsampled to 5000 UMI-labeled TRB molecules, VDJtools was used to calculate diversity metrics such as normalized Shannon-Wiener and Chao1. Clonotype-size-weighted physicochemical properties of the central five CDR3 residues (interaction energy, strength, volume and Kidera factor 4) were computed in VDJtools. Once TCRdb had reprocessed the reads, it stored one entry per CDR3 protein sequence and supplied no DNA. TCRdb's processing, not the authors' own work, is the source of the V and J calls. The sample table records about 57,000 distinct CDR3 sequences. The ten top clones hold around a quarter of the sample.

The source is a human donor in good health. Some clones in this sample may be carry-over from other donors' samples. The sequenced material came from memory CD8+ T cells from blood. The cell subset or site label of this sample denotes: conventional CD8+ memory T cells (TMEM), sorted as controls. The chain was built from TRBV27 and TRBJ2-1; TCRdb outputs TRBD1, but without DNA this stays unchecked. The CDR3 in this case is CASSLSQGRNEQFF.